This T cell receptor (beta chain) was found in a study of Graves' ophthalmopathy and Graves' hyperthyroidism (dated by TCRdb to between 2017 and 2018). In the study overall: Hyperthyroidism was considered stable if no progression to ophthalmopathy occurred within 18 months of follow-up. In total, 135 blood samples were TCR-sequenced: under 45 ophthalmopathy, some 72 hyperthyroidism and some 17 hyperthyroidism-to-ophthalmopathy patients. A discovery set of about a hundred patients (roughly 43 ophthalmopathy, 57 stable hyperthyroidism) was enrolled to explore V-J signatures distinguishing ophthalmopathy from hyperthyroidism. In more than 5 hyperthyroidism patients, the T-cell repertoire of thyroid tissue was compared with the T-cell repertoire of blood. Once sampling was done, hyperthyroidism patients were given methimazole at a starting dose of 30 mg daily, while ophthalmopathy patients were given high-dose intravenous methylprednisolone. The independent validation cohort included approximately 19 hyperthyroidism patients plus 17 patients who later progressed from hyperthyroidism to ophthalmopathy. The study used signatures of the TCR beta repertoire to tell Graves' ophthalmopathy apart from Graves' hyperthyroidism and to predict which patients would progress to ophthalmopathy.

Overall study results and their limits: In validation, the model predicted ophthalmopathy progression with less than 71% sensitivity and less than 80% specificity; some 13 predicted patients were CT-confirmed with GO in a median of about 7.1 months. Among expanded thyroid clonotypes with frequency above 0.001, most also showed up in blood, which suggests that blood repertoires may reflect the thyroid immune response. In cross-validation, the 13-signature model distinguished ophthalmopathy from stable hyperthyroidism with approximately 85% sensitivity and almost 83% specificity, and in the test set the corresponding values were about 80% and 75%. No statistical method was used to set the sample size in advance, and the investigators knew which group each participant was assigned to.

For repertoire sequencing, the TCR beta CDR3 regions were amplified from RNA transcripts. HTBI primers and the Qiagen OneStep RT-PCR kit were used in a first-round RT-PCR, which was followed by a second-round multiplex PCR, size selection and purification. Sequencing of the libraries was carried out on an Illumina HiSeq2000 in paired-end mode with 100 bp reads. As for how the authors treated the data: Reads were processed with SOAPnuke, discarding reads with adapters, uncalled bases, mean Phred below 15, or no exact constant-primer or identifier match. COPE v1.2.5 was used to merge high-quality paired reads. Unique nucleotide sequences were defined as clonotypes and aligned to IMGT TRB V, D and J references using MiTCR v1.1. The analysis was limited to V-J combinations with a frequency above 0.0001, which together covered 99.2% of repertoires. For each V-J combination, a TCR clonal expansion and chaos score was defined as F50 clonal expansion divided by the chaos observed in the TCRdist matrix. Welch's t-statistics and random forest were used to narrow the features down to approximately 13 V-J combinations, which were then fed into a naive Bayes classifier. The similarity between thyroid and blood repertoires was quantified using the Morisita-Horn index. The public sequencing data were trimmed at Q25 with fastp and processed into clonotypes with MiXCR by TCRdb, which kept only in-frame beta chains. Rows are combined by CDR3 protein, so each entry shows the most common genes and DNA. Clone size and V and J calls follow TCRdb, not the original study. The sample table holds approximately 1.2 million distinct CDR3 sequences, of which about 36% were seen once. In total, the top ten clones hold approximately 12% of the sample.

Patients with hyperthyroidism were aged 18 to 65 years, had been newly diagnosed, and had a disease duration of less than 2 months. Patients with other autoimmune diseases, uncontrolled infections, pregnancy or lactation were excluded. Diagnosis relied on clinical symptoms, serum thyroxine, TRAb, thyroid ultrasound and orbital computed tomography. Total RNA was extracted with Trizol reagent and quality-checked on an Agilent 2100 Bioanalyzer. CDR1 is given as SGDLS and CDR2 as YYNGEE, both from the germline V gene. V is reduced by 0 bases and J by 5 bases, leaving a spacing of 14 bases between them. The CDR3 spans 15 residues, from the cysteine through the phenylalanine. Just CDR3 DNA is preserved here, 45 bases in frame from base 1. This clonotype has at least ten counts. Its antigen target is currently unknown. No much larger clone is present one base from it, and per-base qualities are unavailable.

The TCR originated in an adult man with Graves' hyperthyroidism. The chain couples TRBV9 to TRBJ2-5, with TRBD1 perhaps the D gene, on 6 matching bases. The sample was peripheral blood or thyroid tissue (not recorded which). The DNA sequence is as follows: TGTGCCAGCAGCGTAGGGACAGCCCCCGGGGAGACCCAGTACTTC. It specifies CASSVGTAPGETQYF.